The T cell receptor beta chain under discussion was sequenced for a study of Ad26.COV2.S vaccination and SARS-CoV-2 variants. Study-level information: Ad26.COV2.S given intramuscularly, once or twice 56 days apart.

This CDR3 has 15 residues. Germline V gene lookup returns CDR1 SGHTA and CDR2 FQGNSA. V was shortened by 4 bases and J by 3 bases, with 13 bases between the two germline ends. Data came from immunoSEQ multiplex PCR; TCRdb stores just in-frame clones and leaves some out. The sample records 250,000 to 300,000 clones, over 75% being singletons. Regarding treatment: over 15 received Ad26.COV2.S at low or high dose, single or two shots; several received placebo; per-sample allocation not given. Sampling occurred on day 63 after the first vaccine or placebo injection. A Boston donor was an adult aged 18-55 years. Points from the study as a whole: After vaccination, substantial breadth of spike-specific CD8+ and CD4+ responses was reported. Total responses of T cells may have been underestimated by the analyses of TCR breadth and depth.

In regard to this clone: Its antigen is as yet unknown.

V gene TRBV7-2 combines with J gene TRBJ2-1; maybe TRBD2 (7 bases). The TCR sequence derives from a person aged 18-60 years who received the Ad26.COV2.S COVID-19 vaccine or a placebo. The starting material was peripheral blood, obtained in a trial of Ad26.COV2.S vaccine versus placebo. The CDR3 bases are TGTGCCAGCAGCTCCGGCGGGGGCGGCTACAATGAGCAGTTCTTC. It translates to CASSSGGGGYNEQFF.